This T cell receptor (beta chain) was captured by sequencing in a study of T cell responses to AZD1222 COVID-19 vaccine. The study's findings and limits: Without day 14 samples, only post-peak T cell repertoires were studied. Spike-specific TCR breadth and depth were elevated following two AZD1222 doses. Spike was spanned by vaccine-associated CD4 TCRs, with dominance at 160-218 and 743-854. Donor demographics were predominantly white British with a female majority; clonal diversity may be underestimated.

The repertoire was sequenced with immunoSEQ multiplex PCR; TCRdb's copy has only in-frame clones and lacks some. The table lists 150,000 to 200,000 clones, under 95% of them singletons, with approximately 1.1% in the top ten. A note on this clone: As yet, its antigen is unknown.

V lost 6 bases to trimming and J lost 4 bases; unmatched junction nucleotides: 5. The CDR3 consists of 13 residues. CDR1 SQVTM and CDR2 ANQGSEA come from the germline V gene. The material was peripheral blood, obtained 28 days after the second AZD1222 dose. This clonotype was sampled from an adult who received the AZD1222 COVID-19 vaccine. The rearrangement joins TRBV29-1 to TRBJ2-1; 8 positions match TRBD1. The DNA for the CDR3 is TGCAGCGTACAGGGGGTCTATTACAATGAGCAGTTCTTC. Its translation is CSVQGVYYNEQFF.